This T cell receptor (beta chain) came from a study of vaccination and CD4 T cells after COVID-19. With the Oncomine TCR Beta short-read assay, DNA from cultured CD4+ T cells was sequenced. One entry per CDR3 protein, called by TCRdb with MiXCR from the PCR reads. The sample yields 18,000 or so distinct CDR3 sequences, over 35% seen once. Concerning this clonotype itself: What it recognizes is unknown.

Specified time point: late sampling 161 to 241 days after vaccination in three convalescent patients. Regarding treatment: roughly nine-day PBMC culture with coronavirus spike peptide pools or control peptides (ViraFEST assay). Points from the study as a whole: Going from approximately 21 to 40, median SARS-CoV-2-reactive clonotypes did not rise significantly.

Sequenced here: CD4+ T cells from blood, cultured in vitro, sampled about 7 months after SARS-CoV-2 vaccination. This clonotype was obtained from a human donor who had recovered from COVID-19.

In DNA, the CDR3 is TGTGCCACCAGTGACCCGGGACAGGCCCACTACACCTTC. This codes for CATSDPGQAHYTF. This chain joins TRBV24-1 and TRBJ1-2; 8 bases are shared with TRBD1. Germline trimming cut 4 bases from V and 10 bases from J; bases unmatched to any gene: 7. This CDR3 spans 13 amino acids. CDR1 and CDR2 from the germline V gene are KGHDR and SFDVKD.